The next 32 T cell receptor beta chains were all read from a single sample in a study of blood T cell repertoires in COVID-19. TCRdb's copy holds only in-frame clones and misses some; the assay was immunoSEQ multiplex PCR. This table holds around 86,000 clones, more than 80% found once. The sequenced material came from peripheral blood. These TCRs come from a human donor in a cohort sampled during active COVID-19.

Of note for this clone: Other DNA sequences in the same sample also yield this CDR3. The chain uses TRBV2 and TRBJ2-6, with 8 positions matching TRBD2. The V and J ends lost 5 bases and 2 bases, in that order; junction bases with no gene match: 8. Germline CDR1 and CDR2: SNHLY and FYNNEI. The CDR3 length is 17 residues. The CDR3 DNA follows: TGTGCCAGCAGTCGGGAGGGGGTAGGGGCTGGGGCCAACGTCCTGACTTTC. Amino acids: CASSREGVGAGANVLTF.

The CDR3 spells CASSQRGLDQETQYF. CDR3 nucleotides: TGTGCCAGCAGCCAAAGGGGACTGGACCAAGAGACCCAGTACTTC. The chain combines TRBV3-1 (or the pseudogene TRBV3-2) with TRBJ2-5; D possibly corresponds to TRBD2 (6 bases). The V end lost 2 bases, the J end lost 0 bases, and 10 bases lay between the germline ends. This CDR3 has 15 residues. Germline-derived CDR1 and CDR2 are LGHDT and YNNKEL (reference sequence).

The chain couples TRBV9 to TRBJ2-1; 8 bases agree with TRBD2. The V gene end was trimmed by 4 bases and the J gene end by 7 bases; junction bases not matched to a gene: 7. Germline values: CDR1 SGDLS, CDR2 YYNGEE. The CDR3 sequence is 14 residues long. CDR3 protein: CASSPQSGSNEQFF. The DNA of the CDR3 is TGTGCCAGCAGCCCCCAAAGCGGGAGTAATGAGCAGTTCTTC. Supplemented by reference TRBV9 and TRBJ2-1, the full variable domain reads DSGVTQTPKHLITATGQRVTLRCSPRSGDLSVYWYQQSLDQGLQFLIQYYNGEERAKGNILERFSAQQFPDLHSELNLSSLELGDSALYFCASSPQSGSNEQFFGPGTRLTVL.

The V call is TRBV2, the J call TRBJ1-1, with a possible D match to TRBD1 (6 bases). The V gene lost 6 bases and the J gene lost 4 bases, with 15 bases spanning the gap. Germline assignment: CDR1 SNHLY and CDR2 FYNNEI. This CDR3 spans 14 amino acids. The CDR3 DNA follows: TGTGCCAGCAGACCCAGGGTAGGGGGCACTGAAGCTTTCTTT. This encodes CASRPRVGGTEAFF.

The CDR3 spells CASSRTGNGYTF. CDR3 coding DNA: TGTGCCAGCAGTCGGACAGGGAATGGCTACACCTTC. This chain connects TRBV13 to TRBJ1-2; 8 bases align to TRBD1. V dropped 6 bases and J dropped 6; count of bases not matched to a gene: 3. The CDR3 is 12 residues long. Germline-derived CDR1 and CDR2 are PRHDT and FYEKMQ (reference sequence).

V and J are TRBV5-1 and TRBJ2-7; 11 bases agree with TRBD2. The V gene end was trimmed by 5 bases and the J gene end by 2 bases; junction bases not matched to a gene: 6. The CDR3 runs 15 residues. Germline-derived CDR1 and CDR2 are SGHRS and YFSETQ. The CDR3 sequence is CASRFLAGGTYEQYF. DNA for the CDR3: TGCGCCAGCAGATTCCTAGCGGGAGGTACCTACGAGCAGTACTTC.

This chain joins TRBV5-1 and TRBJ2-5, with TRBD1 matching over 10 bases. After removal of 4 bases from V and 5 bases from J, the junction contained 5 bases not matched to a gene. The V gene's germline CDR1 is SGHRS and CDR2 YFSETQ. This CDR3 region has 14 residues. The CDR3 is CASSQTGGRETQYF. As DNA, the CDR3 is TGCGCCAGCAGCCAGACAGGGGGCCGGGAGACCCAGTACTTC.

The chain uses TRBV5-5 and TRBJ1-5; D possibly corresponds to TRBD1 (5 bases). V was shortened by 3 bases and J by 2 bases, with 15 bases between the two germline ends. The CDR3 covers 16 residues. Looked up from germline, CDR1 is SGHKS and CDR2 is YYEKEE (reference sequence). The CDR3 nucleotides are TGTGCCAGCAGCTCGGGGGTAAGGAGTGGCAATCAGCCCCAGCATTTT. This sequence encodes CASSSGVRSGNQPQHF.

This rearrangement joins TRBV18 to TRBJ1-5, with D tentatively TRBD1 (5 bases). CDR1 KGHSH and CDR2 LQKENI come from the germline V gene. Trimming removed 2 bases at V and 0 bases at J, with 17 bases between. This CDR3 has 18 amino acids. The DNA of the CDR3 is TGTGCCAGCTCACCAGAAGGGGCAGGATCCATTAGCAATCAGCCCCAGCATTTT. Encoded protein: CASSPEGAGSISNQPQHF.

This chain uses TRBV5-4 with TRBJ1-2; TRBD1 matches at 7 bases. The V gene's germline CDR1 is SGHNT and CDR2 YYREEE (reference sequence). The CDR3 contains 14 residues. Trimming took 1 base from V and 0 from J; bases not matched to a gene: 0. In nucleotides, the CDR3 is TGTGCCAGCAGCTTGCAGGGGGCTAACTATGGCTACACCTTC. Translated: CASSLQGANYGYTF.

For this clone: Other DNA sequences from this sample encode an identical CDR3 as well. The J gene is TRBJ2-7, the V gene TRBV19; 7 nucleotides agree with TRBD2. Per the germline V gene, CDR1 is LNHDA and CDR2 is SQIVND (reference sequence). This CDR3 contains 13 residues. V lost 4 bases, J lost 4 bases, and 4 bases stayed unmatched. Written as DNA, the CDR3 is TGTGCCAGTAGTAGCGGGGGAGGTTACGAGCAGTACTTC. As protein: CASSSGGGYEQYF.

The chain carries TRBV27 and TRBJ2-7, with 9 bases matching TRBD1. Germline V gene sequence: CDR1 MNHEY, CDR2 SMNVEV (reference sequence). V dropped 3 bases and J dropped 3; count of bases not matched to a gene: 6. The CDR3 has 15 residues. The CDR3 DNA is TGTGCCAGCAGTTTTCGGACAGGGGCTTACTACGAGCAGTACTTC. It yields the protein CASSFRTGAYYEQYF.

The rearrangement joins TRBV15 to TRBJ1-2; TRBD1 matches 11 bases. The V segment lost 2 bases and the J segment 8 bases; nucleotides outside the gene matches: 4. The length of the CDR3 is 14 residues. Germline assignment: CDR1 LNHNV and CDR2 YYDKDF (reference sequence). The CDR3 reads CATSRPGQGGGYTF. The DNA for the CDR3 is TGTGCCACCAGCAGACCGGGACAGGGGGGAGGCTACACCTTC.

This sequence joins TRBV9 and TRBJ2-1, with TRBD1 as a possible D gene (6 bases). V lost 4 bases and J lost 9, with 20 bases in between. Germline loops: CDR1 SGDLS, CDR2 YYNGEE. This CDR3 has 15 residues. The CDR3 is CASSSLMGAGVEQFF. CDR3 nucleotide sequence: TGTGCCAGCAGCTCCCTGATGGGGGCCGGGGTTGAGCAGTTCTTC.

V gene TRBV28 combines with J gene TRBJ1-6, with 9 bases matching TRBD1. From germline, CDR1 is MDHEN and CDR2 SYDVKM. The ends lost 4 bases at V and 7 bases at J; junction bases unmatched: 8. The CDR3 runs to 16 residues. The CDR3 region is CASSSNDRGGNSPLHF. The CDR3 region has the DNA TGTGCCAGCAGTTCGAACGACAGGGGGGGGAATTCACCCCTCCACTTT.

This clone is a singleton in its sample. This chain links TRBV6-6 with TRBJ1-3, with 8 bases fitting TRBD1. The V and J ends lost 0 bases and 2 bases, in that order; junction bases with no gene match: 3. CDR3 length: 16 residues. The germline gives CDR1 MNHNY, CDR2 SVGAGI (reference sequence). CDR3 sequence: CASSYSGTGAGNTIYF. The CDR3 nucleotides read TGTGCCAGCAGTTACTCCGGGACAGGAGCTGGAAACACCATATATTTT.

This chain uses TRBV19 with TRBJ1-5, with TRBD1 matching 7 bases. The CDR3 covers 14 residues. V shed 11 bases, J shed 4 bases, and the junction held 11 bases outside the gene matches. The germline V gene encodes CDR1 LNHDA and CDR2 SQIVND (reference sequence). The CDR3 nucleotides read TGTGCCTCAGATCGGGACAGCTCTAATCAGCCCCAGCATTTT. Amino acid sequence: CASDRDSSNQPQHF.

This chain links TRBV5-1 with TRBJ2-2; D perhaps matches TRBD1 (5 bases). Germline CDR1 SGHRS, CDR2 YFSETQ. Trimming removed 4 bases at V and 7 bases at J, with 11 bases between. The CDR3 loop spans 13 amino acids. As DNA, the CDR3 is TGCGCCAGCAGCCTCCAGGGTGGCGGGGAGCTGTTTTTT. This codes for CASSLQGGGELFF.

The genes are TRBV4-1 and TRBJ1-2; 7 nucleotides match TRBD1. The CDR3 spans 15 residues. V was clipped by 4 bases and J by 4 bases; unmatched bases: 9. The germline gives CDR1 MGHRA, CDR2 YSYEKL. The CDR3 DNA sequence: TGCGCCAGCAGCCGTGGACAGGACTTCTCCTATGGCTACACCTTC. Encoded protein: CASSRGQDFSYGYTF.

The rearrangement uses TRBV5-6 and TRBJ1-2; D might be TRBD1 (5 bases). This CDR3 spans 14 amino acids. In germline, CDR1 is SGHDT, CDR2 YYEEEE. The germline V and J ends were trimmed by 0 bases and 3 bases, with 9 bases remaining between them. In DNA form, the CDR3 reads TGTGCCAGCAGCTTGGCCCCAGGGTACTATGGCTACACCTTC. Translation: CASSLAPGYYGYTF.

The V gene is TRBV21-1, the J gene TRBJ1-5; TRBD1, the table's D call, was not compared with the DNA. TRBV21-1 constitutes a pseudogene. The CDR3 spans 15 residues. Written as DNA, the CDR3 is TGTGCCAGCAGGAAAACGAGACACCGCAATCAGCCCCAGCATTTT. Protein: CASRKTRHRNQPQHF.

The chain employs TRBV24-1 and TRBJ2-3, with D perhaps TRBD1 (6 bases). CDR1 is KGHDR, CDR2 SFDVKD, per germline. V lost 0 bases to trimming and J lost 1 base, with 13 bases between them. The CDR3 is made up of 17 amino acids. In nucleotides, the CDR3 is TGTGCCACCAGTGATTTGGGCCGGGACAAGGGCACAGATACGCAGTATTTT. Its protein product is CATSDLGRDKGTDTQYF.

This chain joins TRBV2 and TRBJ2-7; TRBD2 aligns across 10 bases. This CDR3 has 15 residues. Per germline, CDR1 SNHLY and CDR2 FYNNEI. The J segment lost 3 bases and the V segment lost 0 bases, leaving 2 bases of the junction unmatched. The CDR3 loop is CASSEAPSGGYEQYF. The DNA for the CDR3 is TGTGCCAGCAGTGAAGCTCCTAGCGGGGGCTACGAGCAGTACTTC. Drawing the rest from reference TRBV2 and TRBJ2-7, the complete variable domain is EPEVTQTPSHQVTQMGQEVILRCVPISNHLYFYWYRQILGQKVEFLVSFYNNEISEKSEIFDDQFSVERPDGSNFTLKIRSTKLEDSAMYFCASSEAPSGGYEQYFGPGTRLTVT.

CDR3: CASSQDRTVGSPLHF. CDR3 DNA: TGCGCCAGCAGCCAAGATCGGACAGTAGGATCTCCCCTCCACTTT. This chain connects TRBV4-1 to TRBJ1-6; TRBD1 might be the D (6 bases). The CDR3 is 15 amino acids. Germline V gives CDR1 MGHRA, CDR2 YSYEKL. V lost 0 bases and J 13 bases, leaving 16 bases between the germline ends.

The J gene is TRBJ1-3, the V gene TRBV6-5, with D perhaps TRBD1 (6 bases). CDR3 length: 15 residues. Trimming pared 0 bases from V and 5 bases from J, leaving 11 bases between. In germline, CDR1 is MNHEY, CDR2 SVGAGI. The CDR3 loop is CASSYSTGQRNTIYF. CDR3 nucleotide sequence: TGTGCCAGCAGTTACTCGACAGGACAGAGAAACACCATATATTTT.

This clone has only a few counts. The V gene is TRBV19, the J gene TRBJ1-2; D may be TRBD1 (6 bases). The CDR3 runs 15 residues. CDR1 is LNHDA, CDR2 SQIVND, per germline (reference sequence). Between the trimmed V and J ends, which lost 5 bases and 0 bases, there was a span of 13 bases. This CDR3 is CASSAPTGTNYGYTF. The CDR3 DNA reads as TGTGCCAGTAGTGCCCCGACAGGTACTAACTATGGCTACACCTTC.

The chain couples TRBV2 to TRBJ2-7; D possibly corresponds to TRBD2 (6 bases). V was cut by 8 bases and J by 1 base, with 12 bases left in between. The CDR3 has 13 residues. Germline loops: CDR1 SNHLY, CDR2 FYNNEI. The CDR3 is CASVSGVSYEQYF. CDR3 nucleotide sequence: TGTGCCAGCGTCTCGGGGGTATCCTACGAGCAGTACTTC. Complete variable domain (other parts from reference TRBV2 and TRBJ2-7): EPEVTQTPSHQVTQMGQEVILRCVPISNHLYFYWYRQILGQKVEFLVSFYNNEISEKSEIFDDQFSVERPDGSNFTLKIRSTKLEDSAMYFCASVSGVSYEQYFGPGTRLTVT.

The CDR3 here is CASLLDDRTSGYTF. For the CDR3, the DNA is TGTGCCAGCCTCCTAGACGACAGGACAAGCGGCTACACCTTC. The V and J genes are TRBV7-9 and TRBJ1-2; a possible D gene is TRBD1 (6 bases). Germline lookup yields CDR1 SEHNR and CDR2 FQNEAQ (reference sequence). V lost 8 bases and J 8 bases, leaving 21 bases between the germline ends. CDR3 length: 14 amino acids.

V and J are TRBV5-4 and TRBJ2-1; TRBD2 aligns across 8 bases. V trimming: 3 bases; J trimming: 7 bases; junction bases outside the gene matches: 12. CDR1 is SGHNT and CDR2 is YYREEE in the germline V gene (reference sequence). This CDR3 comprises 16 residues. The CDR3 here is CASSSGGRGGPNEQFF. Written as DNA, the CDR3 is TGTGCCAGCAGCTCTGGGGGCCGGGGGGGGCCGAATGAGCAGTTCTTC.

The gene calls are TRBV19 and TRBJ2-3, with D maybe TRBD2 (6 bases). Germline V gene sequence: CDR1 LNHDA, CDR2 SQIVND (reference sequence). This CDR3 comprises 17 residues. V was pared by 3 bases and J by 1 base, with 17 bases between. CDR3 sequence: CASSIVRESQGTDTQYF. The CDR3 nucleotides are TGTGCCAGTAGTATTGTACGGGAGAGCCAAGGCACAGATACGCAGTATTTT. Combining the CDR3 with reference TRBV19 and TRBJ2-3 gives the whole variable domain DGGITQSPKYLFRKEGQNVTLSCEQNLNHDAMYWYRQDPGQGLRLIYYSQIVNDFQKGDIAEGYSVSREKKESFPLTVTSAQKNPTAFYLCASSIVRESQGTDTQYFGPGTRLTVL.

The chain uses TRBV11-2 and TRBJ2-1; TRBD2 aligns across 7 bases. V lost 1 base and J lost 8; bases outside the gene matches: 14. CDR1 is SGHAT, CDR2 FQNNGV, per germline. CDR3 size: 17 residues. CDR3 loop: CASSLALAGRHGDEQFF. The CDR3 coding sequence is TGTGCCAGCAGCTTAGCTTTAGCGGGTCGACACGGGGATGAGCAGTTCTTC.

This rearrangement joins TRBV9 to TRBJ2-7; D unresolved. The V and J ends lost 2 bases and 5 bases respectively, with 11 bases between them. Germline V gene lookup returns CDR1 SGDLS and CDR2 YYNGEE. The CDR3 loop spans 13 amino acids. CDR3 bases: TGTGCCAGCAGCGTGTCTAGTAACCACGAGCAGTACTTC. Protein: CASSVSSNHEQYF.